Below, 29 T cell receptor beta chains from the same sample are listed, as sequenced in a study of response to subunit inactivated influenza vaccine. Via MiXCR, TCRdb re-called the RT-PCR reads, giving one row per CDR3 protein. The repertoire includes roughly 790,000 distinct CDR3 sequences, around 20% of them detected once, and about 9.4% sits in the top ten. Sequencing was performed on PBMCs from blood, taken about 5 days after vaccination. All receptors derive from a man aged 50 to 60 who received an inactivated influenza vaccine.

The V call is TRBV5-1, the J call TRBJ1-2; no definite D call. V lost 5 bases to trimming and J lost 4 bases, with 21 bases between them. Per germline, CDR1 SGHRS and CDR2 YFSETQ. This CDR3 is built from 16 residues. CDR3 sequence reads: CASSFSDLYLGYGYTF. CDR3 coding DNA: TGCGCCAGCAGTTTTTCGGACTTATATTTGGGCTATGGCTACACCTTC.

This chain connects TRBV5-1 to TRBJ2-5; TRBD2 matches 12 bases. Germline CDR1 is SGHRS and CDR2 is YFSETQ. The J segment lost 1 base and the V segment lost 0 bases, leaving 7 bases of the junction unmatched. The CDR3 consists of 18 residues. CDR3 residues: CASSLGTSGATFQETQYF. CDR3 coding DNA: TGCGCCAGCAGCTTGGGGACTAGCGGGGCGACATTCCAAGAGACCCAGTACTTC.

The V gene is TRBV5-4, the J gene TRBJ2-7; tentatively, D is TRBD2 (7 bases). Germline CDR1 reads SGHNT; CDR2 reads YYREEE (reference sequence). V was clipped by 2 bases and J by 7 bases, with 13 bases between them. The CDR3 runs to 13 residues. The CDR3 here is CASSLRGAREQYF. The CDR3 nucleotides are TGTGCCAGCAGCTTACGGGGGGCACGGGAGCAGTACTTC.

This clonotype was detected a few times. The CDR3 coding sequence is TGTGCCAGCAGCTTCCGCCCCTTACTGGGCGGTGAAACCCCCTACGAGCAGTACTTC. Encoded protein: CASSFRPLLGGETPYEQYF. The chain uses TRBV7-6 and TRBJ2-7, with D hard to call. V lost 3 bases to trimming and J lost 2 bases, with 26 bases between them. The CDR3 spans 19 residues. Germline CDR1 SGHVS, CDR2 FNYEAQ.

This sequence joins TRBV4-2 and TRBJ2-5, with D unresolved. The CDR3 contains 14 residues. The V gene lost 1 base and the J gene lost 5 bases, with 11 bases spanning the gap. CDR1 LGHNA and CDR2 YNFKEQ come from the germline V gene. The CDR3 DNA reads as TGTGCCAGCAGCCAAGTGCGGTCTGGGGAGACCCAGTACTTC. As protein: CASSQVRSGETQYF.

This clonotype was picked up a small number of times. The rearrangement uses TRBV28 and TRBJ2-5; D is unclear. This CDR3 is built from 13 residues. Trimming stripped 3 bases from V and 3 bases from J, with 8 bases between. Germline loops: CDR1 MDHEN, CDR2 SYDVKM. CDR3 amino acids: CASSFPQEETQYF. The CDR3 DNA reads TGTGCCAGCAGTTTCCCACAAGAAGAGACCCAGTACTTC.

This clonotype was detected many times. The chain carries TRBV12-3 or TRBV12-4 and TRBJ1-1, with 7 bases matching TRBD1. The ends lost 2 bases at V and 5 bases at J; junction bases unmatched: 5. The CDR3 has 14 amino acids. The CDR3 region has the DNA TGTGCCAGCAGTTTATTCAGGGGGAGAACTGAAGCTTTCTTT. This gives the protein CASSLFRGRTEAFF.

In this sample, this clonotype turned up a few times. The chain recombines TRBV20-1 with TRBJ2-1; 9 nucleotides line up with TRBD2. The CDR3 runs 13 residues. CDR1 and CDR2 (germline): DFQATT, SNEGSKA (reference sequence). The V gene end was trimmed by 3 bases and the J gene end by 6 bases; junction bases not matched to a gene: 3. The CDR3 DNA reads TGCAGTGCTAGGCGGGAGGGTATCAATGAGCAGTTCTTC. Translated, it gives CSARREGINEQFF.

This clonotype has a handful of counts. The gene calls are TRBV3-1 and TRBJ2-1, with unresolved D. V shed 0 bases and J shed 10 bases, with 19 bases lying between them. Germline V gene data show CDR1 as LGHDT and CDR2 as YNNKEL (reference sequence). The CDR3 length is 16 residues. The CDR3 reads CASSQDLSLVMYEQFF. CDR3 sequence (DNA): TGTGCCAGCAGCCAAGATCTCAGTTTGGTGATGTACGAGCAGTTCTTC.

The gene calls are TRBV6-5 and TRBJ2-1; 11 bases fit TRBD2. CDR1 MNHEY and CDR2 SVGAGI come from the germline V gene. V shed 6 bases, J shed 7 bases, and the junction held 8 bases outside the gene matches. The CDR3 spans 15 residues. The CDR3 nucleotides are TGTGCCAGCAGATTAGCGGGAGGGCCTCAAAATGAGCAGTTCTTC. Its translation: CASRLAGGPQNEQFF.

The chain joins TRBV15 to TRBJ2-5; tentatively, D is TRBD2 (5 bases). The CDR3 covers 14 residues. The V end lost 1 base, the J end lost 5 bases, and 11 bases lay between the germline ends. Germline assignment: CDR1 LNHNV and CDR2 YYDKDF (reference sequence). This chain's CDR3 is CATSRAPRGETQYF. In DNA form, the CDR3 reads TGTGCCACCAGCAGAGCCCCACGGGGTGAGACCCAGTACTTC.

The rearrangement links TRBV5-1 to TRBJ2-4; 9 nucleotides agree with TRBD1. Germline V CDR1 and CDR2: SGHRS, YFSETQ. This CDR3 spans 15 amino acids. Trimming cost V 0 bases and J 9 bases; bases outside gene matches: 7. The CDR3 region has the DNA TGCGCCAGCAGCTTGGGGGGACAGGGTAACAGCATTCAGTACTTC. This gives the protein CASSLGGQGNSIQYF.

This rearrangement joins TRBV20-1 to TRBJ2-1, with 10 bases matching TRBD2. The CDR3 is made up of 16 amino acids. V was pared by 1 base and J by 8 bases, with 11 bases of the junction left unmatched. From germline, CDR1 is DFQATT and CDR2 SNEGSKA (reference sequence). CDR3 coding DNA: TGCAGTGCTAGAGCTACAGGACTAGCGGTGGTGGATGAGCAGTTCTTC. As protein: CSARATGLAVVDEQFF.

In this sample, this clonotype turned up a few times. This chain uses TRBV28 with TRBJ1-3; D is possibly TRBD1 (6 bases). Looked up from germline, CDR1 is MDHEN and CDR2 is SYDVKM. The CDR3 spans 15 residues. With 6 bases removed from V and 0 bases from J, the gap between germline ends came to 12 bases. CDR3 residues: CASSQGQPSGNTIYF. The CDR3 DNA sequence: TGTGCCAGCAGCCAAGGACAGCCCTCTGGAAACACCATATATTTT.

This clonotype has a handful of counts. V gene TRBV5-1 combines with J gene TRBJ2-5; 8 nucleotides match TRBD1. V trimming: 5 bases; J trimming: 3 bases; junction bases outside the gene matches: 6. The CDR3 runs to 14 residues. Per germline, CDR1 SGHRS and CDR2 YFSETQ. CDR3 region: CASRRDRTEETQYF. The CDR3 DNA reads as TGCGCCAGCAGAAGGGACAGGACGGAAGAGACCCAGTACTTC.

The CDR3 sequence is CATTPGGPSDTQYF. CDR3 in DNA: TGTGCCACCACGCCGGGAGGGCCGTCAGATACGCAGTATTTT. This sequence joins TRBV24-1 and TRBJ2-3; the match to TRBD2 covers 8 bases. After removal of 8 bases from V and 4 bases from J, the junction contained 7 bases not matched to a gene. The CDR3 totals 14 residues. Germline CDR1 is KGHDR and CDR2 is SFDVKD.

CDR3 sequence: CASSLGGARINEQFF. Written as DNA, the CDR3 is TGTGCCAGCAGCTTAGGAGGGGCTAGAATCAATGAGCAGTTCTTC. The chain is built from TRBV7-2 and TRBJ2-1; D possibly uses TRBD1 or TRBD2 (5 bases each). CDR1 is SGHTA and CDR2 is FQGNSA in the germline V gene. The CDR3 is 15 residues long. V lost 1 base and J 6 bases, leaving 13 bases between the germline ends. The full variable domain, with the rest looked up from reference TRBV7-2 and TRBJ2-1, is GAGVSQSPSNKVTEKGKDVELRCDPISGHTALYWYRQSLGQGLEFLIYFQGNSAPDKSGLPSDRFSAERTGGSVSTLTIQRTQQEDSAVYLCASSLGGARINEQFFGPGTRLTVL.

This chain uses TRBV10-3 with TRBJ2-5; D possibly matches TRBD1 or TRBD2 (6 bases each). Trimming removed 6 bases at V and 7 bases at J, with 24 bases between. This CDR3 is built from 16 residues. Germline V gene sequence: CDR1 ENHRY, CDR2 SYGVKD. This CDR3 reads CAISGGTPQNGGTQYF. CDR3 DNA: TGTGCCATCAGCGGCGGGACACCGCAAAACGGGGGGACCCAGTACTTC.

The J gene is TRBJ2-3, the V gene TRBV3-1; perhaps TRBD1 as D (5 bases). In germline, CDR1 is LGHDT, CDR2 YNNKEL (reference sequence). V was cut by 0 bases and J by 5 bases, with 6 bases left in between. This CDR3 contains 13 residues. CDR3 protein: CASSQDDRDTQYF. The CDR3 nucleotides read TGTGCCAGCAGCCAAGATGACAGAGATACGCAGTATTTT.

This clonotype turned up a few times. The chain employs TRBV6-2 or TRBV6-3 and TRBJ1-1, with D maybe TRBD1 (5 bases). V gave up 2 bases and J gave up 4 bases, with 17 bases separating them. The CDR3 runs 16 residues. In germline, CDR1 is MNHEY, CDR2 SVGEGT. The CDR3 reads CASSYRTPTLGTEAFF. In DNA form, the CDR3 reads TGTGCCAGCAGTTACCGGACACCGACCTTGGGCACTGAAGCTTTCTTT.

The chain uses TRBV5-6 and TRBJ2-5; D remains ambiguous. The V gene's germline CDR1 is SGHDT and CDR2 YYEEEE. Trimming removed 2 bases at V and 2 bases at J, with 7 bases between. This CDR3 contains 13 residues. CDR3 protein: CASSFLEQETQYF. The CDR3 DNA sequence: TGTGCCAGCAGCTTCCTGGAGCAAGAGACCCAGTACTTC.

J is TRBJ1-6 and V is TRBV7-9, with D possibly being TRBD1 (5 bases). V lost 0 bases to trimming and J lost 7 bases, with 10 bases between them. The CDR3 runs 15 residues. Germline CDR1 reads SEHNR; CDR2 reads FQNEAQ (reference sequence). In DNA form, the CDR3 reads TGTGCCAGCAGCTTAGCAGGGAGGGGCAATTCACCCCTCCACTTT. Amino acids: CASSLAGRGNSPLHF.

The V call is TRBV28, the J call TRBJ2-2; the D gene could be TRBD1 or TRBD2 (5 bases each). The germline gives CDR1 MDHEN, CDR2 SYDVKM. V was cut by 4 bases and J by 3 bases, with 18 bases left in between. CDR3 size: 17 residues. The CDR3 loop reads CASSSSPGTLDTGELFF. CDR3 sequence (DNA): TGTGCCAGCAGTTCATCTCCCGGGACCCTGGACACCGGGGAGCTGTTTTTT.

This clonotype was seen more than once but under ten times. The V and J genes are TRBV20-1 and TRBJ2-5; 8 positions match TRBD2. Germline CDR1 DFQATT, CDR2 SNEGSKA (reference sequence). The CDR3 has 14 amino acids. Trimming took 5 bases from V and 5 from J; bases not matched to a gene: 10. CDR3 sequence: CSAFYGGAGETQYF. The DNA of the CDR3 is TGCAGTGCTTTCTACGGGGGGGCCGGTGAGACCCAGTACTTC.

This clonotype was picked up a small number of times. The rearrangement uses TRBV10-2 and TRBJ2-3; tentative D call: TRBD1 (6 bases). There are 15 residues in the CDR3. Germline V CDR1 and CDR2: WSHSY, SAAADI. V gave up 7 bases and J gave up 2 bases, with 16 bases separating them. The CDR3 region is CASTETGHLTDTQYF. CDR3 bases: TGCGCCAGCACGGAGACAGGACACCTCACAGATACGCAGTATTTT.

This clonotype was counted only a few times. The chain links TRBV10-2 to TRBJ2-7; 10 bases fit TRBD2. Germline V lookup: CDR1 WSHSY, CDR2 SAAADI. Germline trimming cut 6 bases from V and 5 bases from J; bases unmatched to any gene: 13. The CDR3 contains 16 residues. CDR3: CASRGTSGRAFDEQYF. The CDR3 coding sequence is TGCGCCAGCAGGGGAACGAGCGGGAGGGCCTTCGACGAGCAGTACTTC.

The chain links TRBV7-2 to TRBJ2-7, with a possible D match to TRBD1 (6 bases). Germline-derived CDR1 and CDR2 are SGHTA and FQGNSA. Between the trimmed V and J ends, which lost 6 bases and 0 bases, there was a span of 12 bases. CDR3 size: 14 residues. CDR3 protein: CASRPTGSSYEQYF. The DNA for the CDR3 is TGTGCCAGCAGACCCACAGGGAGCTCCTACGAGCAGTACTTC.

The chain links TRBV6-5 to TRBJ2-7; D not resolved. CDR1 and CDR2 from the germline V gene are MNHEY and SVGAGI. Trimming stripped 4 bases from V and 2 bases from J, with 15 bases between. This CDR3 is 15 amino acids long. CDR3 bases: TGTGCCAGCAGTTTCAATTATGCAGGTCCCTACGAGCAGTACTTC. This encodes CASSFNYAGPYEQYF.

The chain joins TRBV11-2 to TRBJ2-1; 12 positions match TRBD2. CDR1 and CDR2 from the germline V gene are SGHAT and FQNNGV. The CDR3 runs 16 residues. After removal of 3 bases from V and 10 bases from J, the junction contained 10 bases not matched to a gene. The CDR3 nucleotides are TGTGCCAGCAGCTTGAGACTAGCGGGAGCCCTTGGCGAGCAGTTCTTC. Translation gives CASSLRLAGALGEQFF.